This passage covers 14 T cell receptor gamma chains from one sample sequenced in a study of gamma-delta T cells after stem cell transplantation. TCRdb made new clone calls on the RT-PCR reads using CATT. The sample lists some 1,300 gamma-chain clones; less than 3.5% were seen once. Sample: gamma-delta T cells. Source of these receptors: a human donor. It is not recorded whose cells these are; they may come from a transplant donor.

The V gene is TRGV9, the J gene TRGJP. The V gene end was trimmed by 9 bases and the J gene end by 7 bases; junction bases not matched to a gene: 9. The CDR3 is 15 amino acids. The germline CDR1 and CDR2 sequences are GITISATS and ISYDGTV (reference sequence). The CDR3 spells CALPREELGKKIKVF. The CDR3 DNA sequence: TGTGCCTTGCCCCGAGAGGAGTTGGGCAAAAAAATCAAGGTATTT.

This clone was detected only a few times. A clone one base away is much larger, so this may be a read error. The chain couples TRGV9 to TRGJ1 or TRGJ2. The CDR3 covers 11 residues. The junction had 3 bases not matched to a gene; V was cut back by 0 bases and J by 10 bases. The germline V gene has CDR1 GITISATS and CDR2 ISYDGTV (reference sequence). The CDR3 DNA follows: TGTGCCTTGTGGGAGGTGCAGAAGAAACTCTTT. Residues: CALWEVQKKLF.

By proportion, this clone is medium-sized. The genes are TRGV9 and TRGJP. The CDR3 loop spans 15 amino acids. The germline CDR1 and CDR2 sequences are GITISATS and ISYDGTV (reference sequence). V gave up 5 bases and J gave up 6 bases; unmatched junction bases: 4. CDR3 DNA: TGTGCCTTGTGGGGTGGAGAGTTGGGCAAAAAAATCAAGGTATTT. The encoded protein is CALWGGELGKKIKVF.

By sample fraction, this clone is medium-sized (0.01 to 0.1%). The chain joins TRGV9 to TRGJP. V was clipped by 5 bases and J by 6 bases; unmatched bases: 4. Germline V CDR1 and CDR2: GITISATS, ISYDGTV (reference sequence). This CDR3 has 15 residues. The CDR3 loop is CALWVPELGKKIKVF. CDR3 coding DNA: TGTGCCTTGTGGGTTCCAGAGTTGGGCAAAAAAATCAAGGTATTT.

This clone ranks as medium-sized. This sequence joins TRGV3 and TRGJ1 or TRGJ2. CDR3 size: 13 residues. From germline, CDR1 is VTNTFY and CDR2 YDVSTARD (reference sequence). V gave up 0 bases and J gave up 6 bases; unmatched junction bases: 5. CDR3 in DNA: TGTGCCACCTGGGACAGGCCGAGTTATAAGAAACTCTTT. Translated: CATWDRPSYKKLF.

This clone is deemed medium-sized. The chain joins TRGV2 to TRGJ1 or TRGJ2. Trimming cost V 6 bases and J 8 bases; bases outside gene matches: 10. The germline gives CDR1 EGSNGY, CDR2 YDSYNSKV. This CDR3 has 12 residues. The CDR3 DNA is TGTGCCACCTGGCCGAGGACAAATAAGAAACTCTTT. Residues: CATWPRTNKKLF.

The J gene is TRGJ1 or TRGJ2, the V gene TRGV9. Germline V gives CDR1 GITISATS, CDR2 ISYDGTV (reference sequence). V lost 0 bases to trimming and J lost 6 bases; unmatched junction nucleotides: 5. CDR3 length equals 13 residues. CDR3 sequence: CALWEVSSYKKLF. CDR3 DNA sequence: TGTGCCTTGTGGGAGGTGTCTAGTTATAAGAAACTCTTT.

This clone is classed as large. This sample also contains other DNA sequences that code for the same CDR3. The chain has TRGV9 and TRGJP. Trimming removed 2 bases from V and 4 bases from J; junction bases left unmatched: 11. This CDR3 has 19 residues. Germline CDR1 GITISATS, CDR2 ISYDGTV (reference sequence). CDR3 sequence (DNA): TGTGCCTTGTGGGAGGCCCTACTAAACCAAGAGTTGGGCAAAAAAATCAAGGTATTT. Protein: CALWEALLNQELGKKIKVF.

This clone is large (0.1 to 1%) by share. V is TRGV8 and J is TRGJP2. The junction had 1 base not matched to a gene; V was cut back by 4 bases and J by 2 bases. Germline values: CDR1 VENAVY, CDR2 YDSYNSRV. The CDR3 length is 13 residues. The DNA for the CDR3 is TGTGCCACCTGGGAGAGTAGTGATTGGATCAAGACGTTT. Translation: CATWESSDWIKTF.

On this clone itself: A far larger clone is just one base off, so this is likely a read error. The chain recombines TRGV9 with TRGJP. Germline V gives CDR1 GITISATS, CDR2 ISYDGTV (reference sequence). Trimming cost V 4 bases and J 3 bases; bases outside gene matches: 3. CDR3 length: 16 residues. As DNA, the CDR3 is TGTGCCTTGTGGGACGTGCAAGAGTTGGGCAAAAAAATCAAGGTATTT. Its translation: CALWDVQELGKKIKVF.

Judged by abundance, this clone is medium-sized. The V and J genes are TRGV9 and TRGJP. The ends lost 0 bases at V and 9 bases at J; junction bases unmatched: 8. CDR3 length: 17 amino acids. The germline CDR1 and CDR2 sequences are GITISATS and ISYDGTV (reference sequence). CDR3 sequence (DNA): TGTGCCTTGTGGGAGGTGCTAGTCGGGTTGGGCAAAAAAATCAAGGTATTT. Its translation: CALWEVLVGLGKKIKVF.

As regards this clone: The protein in TCRdb stems from a much larger clone and differs at residue 3 from this DNA's translation, likely a read error; here the protein is translated from the DNA. This rearrangement joins TRGV4 to TRGJ1 or TRGJ2. Germline assignment: CDR1 EGSTGY and CDR2 YDSYTSSV. CDR3 length: 13 amino acids. With V trimmed by 12 bases and J by 1 base, 12 bases remained unmatched. CDR3 amino acids: CAAPDHNYYKKLF. DNA for the CDR3: TGTGCCGCCCCCGATCACAATTATTATAAGAAACTCTTT.

In its sample, this clone was seen a few times. This specimen includes other DNA sequences encoding the same CDR3. The chain links TRGV3 to TRGJ1 or TRGJ2. V shed 0 bases and J 4 bases; nucleotides not matched to a gene: 3. This CDR3 spans 13 amino acids. CDR1 is VTNTFY and CDR2 is YDVSTARD in the germline V gene (reference sequence). CDR3 region: CATWDRRYYKKLF. Written as DNA, the CDR3 is TGTGCCACCTGGGACAGGCGGTATTATAAGAAACTCTTT.

V and J are TRGV9 and TRGJP. The CDR3 is 16 residues long. CDR1 and CDR2 from the germline V gene are GITISATS and ISYDGTV (reference sequence). The ends lost 0 bases at V and 8 bases at J; junction bases unmatched: 4. This CDR3 reads CALWEVMQLGKKIKVF. The CDR3 region has the DNA TGTGCCTTGTGGGAGGTGATGCAGTTGGGCAAAAAAATCAAGGTATTT.